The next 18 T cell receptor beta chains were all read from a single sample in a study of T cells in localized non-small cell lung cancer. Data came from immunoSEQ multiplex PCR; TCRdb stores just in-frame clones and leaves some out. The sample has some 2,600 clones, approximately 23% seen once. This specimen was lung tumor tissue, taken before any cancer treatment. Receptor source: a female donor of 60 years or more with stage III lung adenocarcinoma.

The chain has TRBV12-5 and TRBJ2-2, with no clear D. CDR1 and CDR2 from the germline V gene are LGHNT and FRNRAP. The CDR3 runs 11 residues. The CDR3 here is CASKGFGELFF. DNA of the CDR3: TGTGCCAGCAAGGGATTCGGGGAGCTGTTTTTT.

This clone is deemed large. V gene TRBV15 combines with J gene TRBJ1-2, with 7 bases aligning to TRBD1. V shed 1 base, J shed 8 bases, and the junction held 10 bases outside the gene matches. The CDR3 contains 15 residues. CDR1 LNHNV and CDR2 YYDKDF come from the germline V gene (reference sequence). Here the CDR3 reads CATSRASDRVRGYTF. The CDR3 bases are TGTGCCACCAGCAGAGCTTCCGACAGGGTCAGAGGCTACACCTTC. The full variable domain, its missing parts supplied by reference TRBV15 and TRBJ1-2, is DAMVIQNPRYQVTQFGKPVTLSCSQTLNHNVMYWYQQKSSQAPKLLFHYYDKDFNNEADTPDNFQSRRPNTSFCFLDIRSPGLGDTAMYLCATSRASDRVRGYTFGSGTRLTVV.

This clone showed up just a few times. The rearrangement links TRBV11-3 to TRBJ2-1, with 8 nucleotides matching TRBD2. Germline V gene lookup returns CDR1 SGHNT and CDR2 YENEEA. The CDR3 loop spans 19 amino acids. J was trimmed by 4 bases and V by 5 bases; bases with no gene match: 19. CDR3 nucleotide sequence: TGTGCCAGCAGCCACCCGGGGGGGGAACGCCCGGGTACATACAATGAGCAGTTCTTC. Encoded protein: CASSHPGGERPGTYNEQFF.

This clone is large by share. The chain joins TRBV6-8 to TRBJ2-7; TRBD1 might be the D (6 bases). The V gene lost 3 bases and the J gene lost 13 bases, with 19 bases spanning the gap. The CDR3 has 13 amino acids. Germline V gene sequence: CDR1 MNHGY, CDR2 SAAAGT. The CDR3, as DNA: TGTGCCAGCAGTTATGTAATACGGGACACCTGCTACTTC. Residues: CASSYVIRDTCYF.

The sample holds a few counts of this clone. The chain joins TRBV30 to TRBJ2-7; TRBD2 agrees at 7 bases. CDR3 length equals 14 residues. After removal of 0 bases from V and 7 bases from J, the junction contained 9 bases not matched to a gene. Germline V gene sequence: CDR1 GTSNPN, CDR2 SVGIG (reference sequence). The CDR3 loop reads CAWSVSGVLGEQYF. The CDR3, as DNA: TGTGCCTGGAGTGTAAGCGGGGTACTAGGGGAGCAGTACTTC.

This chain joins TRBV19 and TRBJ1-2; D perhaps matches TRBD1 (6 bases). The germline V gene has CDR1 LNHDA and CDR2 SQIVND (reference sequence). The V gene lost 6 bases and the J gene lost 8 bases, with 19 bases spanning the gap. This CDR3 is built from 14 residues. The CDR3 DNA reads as TGTGCCAGTAGCGGATCGGGGGGCCTAGGGGGCTACACCTTC. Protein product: CASSGSGGLGGYTF.

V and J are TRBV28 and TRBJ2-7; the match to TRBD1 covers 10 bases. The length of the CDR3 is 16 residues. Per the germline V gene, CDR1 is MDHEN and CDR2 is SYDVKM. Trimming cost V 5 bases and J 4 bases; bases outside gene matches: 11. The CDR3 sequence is CASSPRGGDRGYEQYF. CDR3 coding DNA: TGTGCCAGCAGTCCTAGGGGTGGGGACAGGGGTTACGAGCAGTACTTC. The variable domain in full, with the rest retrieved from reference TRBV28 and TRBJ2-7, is DVKVTQSSRYLVKRTGEKVFLECVQDMDHENMFWYRQDPGLGLRLIYFSYDVKMKEKGDIPEGYSVSREKKERFSLILESASTNQTSMYLCASSPRGGDRGYEQYFGPGTRLTVT.

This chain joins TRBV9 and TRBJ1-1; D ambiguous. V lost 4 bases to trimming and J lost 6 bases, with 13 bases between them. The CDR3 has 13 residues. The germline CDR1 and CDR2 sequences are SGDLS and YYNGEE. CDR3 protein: CASSSIWGAEAFF. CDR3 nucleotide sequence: TGTGCCAGCAGCTCGATCTGGGGAGCTGAAGCTTTCTTT.

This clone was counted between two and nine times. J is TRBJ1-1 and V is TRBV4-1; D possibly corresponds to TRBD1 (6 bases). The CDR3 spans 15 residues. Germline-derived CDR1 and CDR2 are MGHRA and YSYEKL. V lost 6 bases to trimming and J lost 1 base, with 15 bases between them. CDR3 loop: CASREGGRGNTEAFF. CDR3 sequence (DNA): TGCGCCAGCAGGGAAGGGGGGAGGGGGAACACTGAAGCTTTCTTT.

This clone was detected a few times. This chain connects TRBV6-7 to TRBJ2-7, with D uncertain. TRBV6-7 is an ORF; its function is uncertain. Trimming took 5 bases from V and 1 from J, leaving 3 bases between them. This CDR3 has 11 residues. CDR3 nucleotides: TGTGCCAGCAGTGATTCCTACGAGCAGTACTTC. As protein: CASSDSYEQYF.

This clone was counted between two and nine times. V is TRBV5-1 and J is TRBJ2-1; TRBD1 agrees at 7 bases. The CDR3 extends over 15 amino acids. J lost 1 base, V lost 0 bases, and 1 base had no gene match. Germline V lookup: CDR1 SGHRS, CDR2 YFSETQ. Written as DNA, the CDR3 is TGCGCCAGCAGCTTGGGACAGGGATCCTACAATGAGCAGTTCTTC. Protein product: CASSLGQGSYNEQFF.

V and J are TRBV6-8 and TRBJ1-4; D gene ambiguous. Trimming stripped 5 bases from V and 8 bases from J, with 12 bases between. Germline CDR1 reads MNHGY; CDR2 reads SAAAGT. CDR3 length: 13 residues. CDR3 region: CASSVGAGEKLFF. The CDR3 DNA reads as TGTGCCAGCAGTGTTGGCGCGGGAGAAAAACTGTTTTTT.

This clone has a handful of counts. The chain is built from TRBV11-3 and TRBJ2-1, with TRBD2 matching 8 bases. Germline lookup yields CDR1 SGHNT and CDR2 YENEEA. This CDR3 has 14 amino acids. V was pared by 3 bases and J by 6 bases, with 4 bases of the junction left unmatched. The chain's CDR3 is CASSFGTSLNEQFF. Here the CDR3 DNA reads TGTGCCAGCAGCTTCGGGACTAGTCTCAATGAGCAGTTCTTC.

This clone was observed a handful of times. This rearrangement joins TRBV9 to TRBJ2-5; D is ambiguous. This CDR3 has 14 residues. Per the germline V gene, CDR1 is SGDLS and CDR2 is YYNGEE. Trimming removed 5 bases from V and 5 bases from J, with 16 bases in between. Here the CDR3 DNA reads TGTGCCAGCAGTGGGTCATACGCGACGGAGACCCAGTACTTC. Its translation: CASSGSYATETQYF.

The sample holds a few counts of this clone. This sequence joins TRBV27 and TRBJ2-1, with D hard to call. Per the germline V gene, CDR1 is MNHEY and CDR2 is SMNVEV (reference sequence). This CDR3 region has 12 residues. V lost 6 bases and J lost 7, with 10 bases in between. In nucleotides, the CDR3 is TGTGCCAGCAGACTTCTAGGGAATGAGCAGTTCTTC. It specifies CASRLLGNEQFF.

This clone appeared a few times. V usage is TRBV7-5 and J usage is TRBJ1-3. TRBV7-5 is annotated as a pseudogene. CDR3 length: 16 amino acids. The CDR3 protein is CASSLAGGPSGNTIYF. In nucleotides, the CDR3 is TGTGCCAGCAGCTTAGCTGGGGGTCCCTCTGGAAACACCATATATTTT.

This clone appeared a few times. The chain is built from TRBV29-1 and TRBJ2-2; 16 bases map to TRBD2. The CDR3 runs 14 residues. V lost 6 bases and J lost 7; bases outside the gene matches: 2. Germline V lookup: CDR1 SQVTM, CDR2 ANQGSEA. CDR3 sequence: CSVGTSGRVGELFF. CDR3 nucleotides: TGCAGCGTCGGGACTAGCGGGAGGGTCGGGGAGCTGTTTTTT.

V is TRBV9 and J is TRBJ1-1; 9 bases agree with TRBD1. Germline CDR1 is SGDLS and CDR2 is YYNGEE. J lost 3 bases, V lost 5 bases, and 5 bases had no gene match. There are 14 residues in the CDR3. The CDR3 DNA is TGTGCCAGCAGTGAACAGGGGGCGGACACTGAAGCTTTCTTT. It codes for CASSEQGADTEAFF.